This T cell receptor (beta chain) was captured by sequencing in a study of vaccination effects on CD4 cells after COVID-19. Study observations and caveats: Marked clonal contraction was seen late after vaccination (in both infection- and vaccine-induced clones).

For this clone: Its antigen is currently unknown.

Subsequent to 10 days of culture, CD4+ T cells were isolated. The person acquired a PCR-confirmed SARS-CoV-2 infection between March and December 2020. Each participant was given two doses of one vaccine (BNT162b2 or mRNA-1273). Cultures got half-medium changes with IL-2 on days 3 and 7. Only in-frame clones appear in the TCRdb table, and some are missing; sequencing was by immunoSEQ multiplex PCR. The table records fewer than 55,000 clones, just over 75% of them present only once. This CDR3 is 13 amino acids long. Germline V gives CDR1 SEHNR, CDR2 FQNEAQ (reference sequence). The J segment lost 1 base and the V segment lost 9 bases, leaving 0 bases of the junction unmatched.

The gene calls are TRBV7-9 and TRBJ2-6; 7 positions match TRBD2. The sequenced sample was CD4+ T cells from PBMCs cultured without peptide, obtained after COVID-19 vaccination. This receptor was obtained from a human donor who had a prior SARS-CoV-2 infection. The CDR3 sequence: CASSGSGANVLTF. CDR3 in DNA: TGTGCCAGTAGCGGGTCTGGGGCCAACGTCCTGACTTTC.